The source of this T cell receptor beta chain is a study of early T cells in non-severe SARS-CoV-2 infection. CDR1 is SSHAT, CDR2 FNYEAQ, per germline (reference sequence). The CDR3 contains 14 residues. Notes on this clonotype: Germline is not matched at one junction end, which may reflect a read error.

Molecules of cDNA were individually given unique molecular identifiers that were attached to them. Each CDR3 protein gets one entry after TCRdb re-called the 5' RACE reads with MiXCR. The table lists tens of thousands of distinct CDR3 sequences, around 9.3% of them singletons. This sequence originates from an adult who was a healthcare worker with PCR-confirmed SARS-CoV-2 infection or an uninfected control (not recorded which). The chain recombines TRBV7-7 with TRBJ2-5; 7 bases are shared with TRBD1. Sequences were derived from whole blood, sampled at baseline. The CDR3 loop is CASSLDRVQETQYF. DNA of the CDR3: TGTGCTAGCAGCTTAGACAGGGTCCAAGAGACCCAGTACTTC.